Below are 19 T cell receptor beta chains sequenced from a single sample in a study of T cell responses to AZD1222 COVID-19 vaccine. This table comes from immunoSEQ multiplex PCR, and its TCRdb copy is limited to in-frame clones, with some not included. The sample shows about 110,000 clones, around 76% of them seen only once. Sequences were derived from peripheral blood, sampled on day 0 of AZD1222 vaccination. These receptors were taken from an adult in good health.

This clone was seen more than once but under ten times. The chain carries TRBV29-1 and TRBJ1-1; 7 bases are a match to TRBD1. J was trimmed by 4 bases and V by 2 bases; bases with no gene match: 4. CDR1 and CDR2 from the germline V gene are SQVTM and ANQGSEA. CDR3 length: 13 residues. The CDR3 nucleotides are TGCAGCGTTGAAAAGGGACAGTCCACTGAAGCTTTCTTT. As protein: CSVEKGQSTEAFF.

This clone was detected a few times. The gene calls are TRBV7-3 and TRBJ2-7, with a weak D call TRBD2 (6 bases). This CDR3 comprises 13 residues. Germline CDR1 is SGHTA and CDR2 is FQGTGA. Trimming took 4 bases from V and 5 from J, leaving 12 bases between them. The CDR3: CASSSSGGNEQYF. CDR3 DNA sequence: TGTGCCAGCAGCTCGTCTGGAGGGAACGAGCAGTACTTC.

In the case of this clone: Other DNA sequences of this sample code for an identical CDR3. The chain carries TRBV7-2 and TRBJ2-3; D is perhaps TRBD2 (6 bases). Per germline, CDR1 SGHTA and CDR2 FQGNSA. The CDR3 extends over 19 amino acids. V lost 5 bases to trimming and J lost 1 base, with 25 bases between them. This CDR3 reads CASSATSWGVLGGTDTQYF. Here the CDR3 DNA reads TGTGCCAGCAGCGCGACTAGTTGGGGAGTGCTGGGTGGCACAGATACGCAGTATTTT. Full variable domain (remainder filled in from reference TRBV7-2 and TRBJ2-3): GAGVSQSPSNKVTEKGKDVELRCDPISGHTALYWYRQSLGQGLEFLIYFQGNSAPDKSGLPSDRFSAERTGGSVSTLTIQRTQQEDSAVYLCASSATSWGVLGGTDTQYFGPGTRLTVL.

The count of this clone is one. The rearrangement uses TRBV6-5 and TRBJ1-1; a weak D match, TRBD1 (5 bases). V was clipped by 7 bases and J by 1 base, with 16 bases between them. Per the germline V gene, CDR1 is MNHEY and CDR2 is SVGAGI. The length of the CDR3 is 15 residues. As DNA, the CDR3 is TGTGCCAGCATCCCCCTGGGGGGTACGAACACTGAAGCTTTCTTT. Residues: CASIPLGGTNTEAFF.

The chain links TRBV10-3 to TRBJ1-2; tentatively, D is TRBD1 (5 bases). Germline CDR1 ENHRY, CDR2 SYGVKD. The germline V and J ends were trimmed by 1 base and 6 bases, with 18 bases remaining between them. The CDR3 spans 16 residues. Here the CDR3 DNA reads TGTGCCATCAGTGAGTTCCAGGGACGACCCCCTCATGGCTACACCTTC. It is translated as CAISEFQGRPPHGYTF.

The J gene is TRBJ2-1, the V gene TRBV6-4; 9 nucleotides align to TRBD1. CDR1 and CDR2 (germline): MRHNA, SNTAGT. The CDR3 consists of 14 residues. J lost 4 bases, V lost 3 bases, and 1 base had no gene match. CDR3 sequence (DNA): TGTGCCAGCAGTGATGGGACAGGGTACAATGAGCAGTTCTTC. It yields the protein CASSDGTGYNEQFF.

This chain joins TRBV12-3 or TRBV12-4 and TRBJ1-1, with D uncertain. V was trimmed by 2 bases and J by 2 bases, leaving 6 bases between them. CDR3 length equals 13 residues. CDR3 sequence: CASSLRPNTEAFF. For the CDR3, the DNA is TGTGCCAGCAGTTTACGGCCAAACACTGAAGCTTTCTTT.

The CDR3 DNA is TGTGCCAGCAGCCAAGGGGTTCGCGACTATGGCTACACCTTC. This gives the protein CASSQGVRDYGYTF. V usage is TRBV3-1 (or the pseudogene TRBV3-2) and J usage is TRBJ1-2; D gene ambiguous. Germline assignment: CDR1 LGHDT and CDR2 YNNKEL (reference sequence). V lost 1 base to trimming and J lost 3 bases, with 9 bases between them. The CDR3 has 14 amino acids.

The chain is built from TRBV27 and TRBJ2-1; unclear D gene. Germline V lookup: CDR1 MNHEY, CDR2 SMNVEV (reference sequence). V lost 3 bases and J lost 5, with 8 bases in between. The CDR3 consists of 13 residues. The CDR3 loop reads CASSFWADNEQFF. CDR3 coding DNA: TGTGCCAGCAGTTTCTGGGCAGACAATGAGCAGTTCTTC.

This chain links TRBV6-1 with TRBJ1-5; 7 positions agree with TRBD1. V shed 1 base and J 1 base; nucleotides not matched to a gene: 7. Germline CDR1 reads MNHNS; CDR2 reads SASEGT. The length of the CDR3 is 17 residues. The CDR3 sequence is CASSEGQGVRSNQPQHF. The CDR3 nucleotides read TGTGCCAGCAGTGAAGGACAGGGAGTTCGGAGCAATCAGCCCCAGCATTTT.

This rearrangement joins TRBV3-1 (or the pseudogene TRBV3-2) to TRBJ1-2, with unresolved D. Germline CDR1 LGHDT, CDR2 YNNKEL (reference sequence). V lost 5 bases and J 6 bases, leaving 19 bases between the germline ends. The CDR3 is made up of 15 amino acids. Written as DNA, the CDR3 is TGTGCCAGCAGCTCCTCAACCCCCCGAGTTGATGGCTACACCTTC. As protein: CASSSSTPRVDGYTF.

This clone showed up just a few times. This rearrangement joins TRBV6-2 or TRBV6-3 to TRBJ1-1; TRBD1 might be the D (5 bases). This CDR3 is built from 13 residues. The V end lost 3 bases, the J end lost 3 bases, and 8 bases lay between the germline ends. Germline V gene data show CDR1 as MNHEY and CDR2 as SVGEGT. CDR3 region: CASSYGGHTEAFF. The DNA for the CDR3 is TGTGCCAGCAGTTATGGGGGACACACTGAAGCTTTCTTT.

The chain recombines TRBV7-8 with TRBJ1-5; D might be TRBD1 (6 bases). The CDR3 totals 15 residues. V was shortened by 5 bases and J by 3 bases, with 14 bases between the two germline ends. Germline V CDR1 and CDR2: SGHVS, FQNEAQ. CDR3 nucleotide sequence: TGTGCCAGCAGCCGTGACAGGAGTCTCAATCAGCCCCAGCATTTT. As protein: CASSRDRSLNQPQHF.

V is TRBV13 and J is TRBJ2-7; 7 nucleotides agree with TRBD1. The CDR3 sequence is 14 residues long. After removal of 5 bases from V and 7 bases from J, the junction contained 11 bases not matched to a gene. The germline gives CDR1 PRHDT, CDR2 FYEKMQ (reference sequence). CDR3 nucleotides: TGTGCCAGCAGCCTACAGGGGTCCCCTCGAGAGCAGTACTTC. This gives the protein CASSLQGSPREQYF.

This sequence joins TRBV9 and TRBJ1-1; D is possibly TRBD1 (5 bases). Trimming took off 0 bases at V and 6 bases at J, with 21 bases between the two ends. CDR3 size: 17 residues. Germline CDR1 and CDR2: SGDLS and YYNGEE. The CDR3 sequence: CASSVDPLSGTLPEAFF. The CDR3, as DNA: TGTGCCAGCAGCGTAGACCCCTTAAGCGGGACGCTACCTGAAGCTTTCTTT.

The chain employs TRBV5-6 and TRBJ2-3, with D hard to call. Trimming removed 3 bases from V and 10 bases from J, with 12 bases in between. Per the germline V gene, CDR1 is SGHDT and CDR2 is YYEEEE. This CDR3 comprises 12 residues. CDR3 amino acids: CASSSSYGAQYF. Here the CDR3 DNA reads TGTGCCAGCAGCTCATCGTACGGCGCGCAGTATTTT. The complete variable domain, with remaining parts taken from reference TRBV5-6 and TRBJ2-3, reads DAGVTQSPTHLIKTRGQQVTLRCSPKSGHDTVSWYQQALGQGPQFIFQYYEEEERQRGNFPDRFSGHQFPNYSSELNVNALLLGDSALYLCASSSSYGAQYFGPGTRLTVL.

The chain employs TRBV10-2 and TRBJ2-2; the D gene is possibly TRBD2 (5 bases). The CDR3 consists of 17 residues. Germline lookup yields CDR1 WSHSY and CDR2 SAAADI. V was pared by 6 bases and J by 2 bases, with 19 bases between. Here the CDR3 reads CASRRSGKTRNTGELFF. DNA for the CDR3: TGCGCCAGCAGGAGATCCGGGAAGACCCGTAACACCGGGGAGCTGTTTTTT.

The chain carries TRBV12-3 or TRBV12-4 and TRBJ1-6; D is perhaps TRBD1 (5 bases). The CDR3 is 13 residues long. Trimming left V 3 bases short and J 13 bases short, with 13 bases between. Written as DNA, the CDR3 is TGTGCCAGCAGTTTTGACGGGGGGTCCCCCCTCCACTTT. Protein product: CASSFDGGSPLHF.

The chain carries TRBV24-1 and TRBJ1-2; no clear D. V lost 5 bases to trimming and J lost 8 bases, with 8 bases between them. The CDR3 has 11 amino acids. In germline, CDR1 is KGHDR, CDR2 SFDVKD. CDR3 nucleotides: TGTGCCACCAGTGGGCCAAGGGGCTACACCTTC. It codes for CATSGPRGYTF.